This TCR beta chain was identified during a study of T cell responses to AZD1222 COVID-19 vaccine. Study findings and constraints: Spike-specific TCR breadth and depth went up after people got two AZD1222 doses. White British donors predominated, females outnumbered males, and clonal diversity was possibly underestimated. It was only a handful of AZD1222 recipients who were seropositive at baseline. Repertoire sampling happened only post peak T cell response.

Only one count was recorded for this clone. Its antigen is not identified. Assay: immunoSEQ multiplex PCR; the TCRdb copy retains only in-frame clones and omits some. The sample has around 160,000 clones, about 93% seen once. This CDR3 region has 14 residues. The V end was cut by 4 bases, the J end by 6 bases, with 15 bases between. Germline V gene lookup returns CDR1 SGHDT and CDR2 YYEEEE. Specimen: peripheral blood, collected on day 0 of AZD1222 vaccination. The TCR sequence derives from an adult in good health. The chain joins TRBV5-6 to TRBJ2-3; D gene ambiguous. CDR3 sequence reads: CASSQDLKWDTQYF. CDR3 coding DNA: TGTGCCAGCAGCCAGGACCTTAAGTGGGATACGCAGTATTTT. Looking up the rest from reference TRBV5-6 and TRBJ2-3 gives the full variable domain: DAGVTQSPTHLIKTRGQQVTLRCSPKSGHDTVSWYQQALGQGPQFIFQYYEEEERQRGNFPDRFSGHQFPNYSSELNVNALLLGDSALYLCASSQDLKWDTQYFGPGTRLTVL.